Below, 32 T cell receptor beta chains from the same sample are listed, as sequenced in a study of T-cell memory formation after mild COVID-19. TCRdb processed the 5' RACE reads anew with MiXCR; each CDR3 protein has one entry. The repertoire consists of tens of thousands of distinct CDR3 sequences, with roughly 15% occurring once and the leading ten covering 39%. Sequences were obtained from PBMCs or a T cell subset sorted from them (not recorded which). The receptors were gathered from a man younger than 35 who had mild COVID-19 (a few samples of this study predate the infection). Cell type and time point are not known.

This clonotype was observed a few times. This chain links TRBV5-1 with TRBJ2-2; D is ambiguous. The CDR3 has 13 amino acids. Per the germline V gene, CDR1 is SGHRS and CDR2 is YFSETQ. Trimming took off 6 bases at V and 8 bases at J, with 14 bases between the two ends. This CDR3 is CASKVGSEGELFF. The CDR3 nucleotides are TGCGCCAGCAAGGTGGGCTCGGAAGGGGAGCTGTTTTTT.

This clonotype has only a few counts. The chain couples TRBV5-6 to TRBJ1-3; the match to TRBD1 covers 9 bases. There are 18 residues in the CDR3. V was pared by 3 bases and J by 4 bases, with 14 bases of the junction left unmatched. Germline CDR1 is SGHDT and CDR2 is YYEEEE. CDR3 sequence reads: CASSSPGQGLLAGNTIYF. The CDR3 DNA is TGTGCCAGCAGCTCCCCGGGACAGGGCCTACTTGCCGGAAACACCATATATTTT.

This clonotype was counted many times. The chain carries TRBV11-2 and TRBJ1-6; TRBD1 might be the D (6 bases). V was trimmed by 2 bases and J by 8 bases, leaving 16 bases between them. This CDR3 contains 16 residues. Germline assignment: CDR1 SGHAT and CDR2 FQNNGV. In nucleotides, the CDR3 is TGTGCCAGCAGCTTATGGCCGACCTCAGGGGATTCACCCCTCCACTTT. Encoded protein: CASSLWPTSGDSPLHF.

There are a few counts of this clonotype. V is TRBV29-1 and J is TRBJ2-7; 8 nucleotides align to TRBD1. Looked up from germline, CDR1 is SQVTM and CDR2 is ANQGSEA. The V and J ends lost 7 bases and 2 bases, in that order; junction bases with no gene match: 7. There are 13 residues in the CDR3. The CDR3 is CSARTGKTYEQYF. CDR3 coding DNA: TGCAGCGCCCGGACAGGGAAGACCTACGAGCAGTACTTC.

This rearrangement joins TRBV20-1 to TRBJ1-2; D ambiguous. Germline V gene lookup returns CDR1 DFQATT and CDR2 SNEGSKA (reference sequence). The length of the CDR3 is 13 residues. V lost 3 bases to trimming and J lost 2 bases, with 10 bases between them. In DNA form, the CDR3 reads TGCAGTGCTAGGAGTATTGCGAACTATGGCTACACCTTC. Amino acid sequence: CSARSIANYGYTF.

A few counts support this clonotype. The V and J genes are TRBV4-1 and TRBJ2-2; D remains unclear. The length of the CDR3 is 15 residues. V was trimmed by 0 bases and J by 1 base, leaving 6 bases between them. CDR1 is MGHRA, CDR2 YSYEKL, per germline. The CDR3 spells CASSQDGENTGELFF. The CDR3 nucleotides read TGCGCCAGCAGCCAAGATGGAGAGAACACCGGGGAGCTGTTTTTT.

This chain connects TRBV4-1 to TRBJ1-5, with TRBD1 matching 7 bases. V lost 2 bases and J lost 4; bases outside the gene matches: 5. The CDR3 is 15 residues long. The germline CDR1 and CDR2 sequences are MGHRA and YSYEKL. Here the CDR3 DNA reads TGCGCCAGCAGCCAATGGGACAGAGTTAATCAGCCCCAGCATTTT. It is translated as CASSQWDRVNQPQHF.

This CDR3 is CASSLRGGALSYEQYF. The CDR3 DNA reads TGCGCCAGCAGCCTCCGAGGCGGCGCGCTTTCCTACGAGCAGTACTTC. V is TRBV4-1 and J is TRBJ2-7; no firm D call. Germline V gene data show CDR1 as MGHRA and CDR2 as YSYEKL. Trimming took off 4 bases at V and 1 base at J, with 17 bases between the two ends. The CDR3 sequence is 16 residues long.

This sequence joins TRBV7-2 and TRBJ2-3, with TRBD2 identical over 9 bases. The V gene end was trimmed by 3 bases and the J gene end by 3 bases; junction bases not matched to a gene: 7. This CDR3 has 16 residues. The germline V gene has CDR1 SGHTA and CDR2 FQGNSA. This CDR3 reads CASSFSLAGETDTQYF. The CDR3 nucleotides are TGTGCCAGCAGCTTTTCATTAGCGGGGGAAACAGATACGCAGTATTTT. Full variable domain (rest looked up from reference TRBV7-2 and TRBJ2-3): GAGVSQSPSNKVTEKGKDVELRCDPISGHTALYWYRQSLGQGLEFLIYFQGNSAPDKSGLPSDRFSAERTGGSVSTLTIQRTQQEDSAVYLCASSFSLAGETDTQYFGPGTRLTVL.

V and J are TRBV12-3 or TRBV12-4 and TRBJ2-3; D remains unclear. The CDR3 sequence is 15 residues long. V was cut by 3 bases and J by 5 bases, with 15 bases left in between. Here the CDR3 reads CASSLWASRGDTQYF. For the CDR3, the DNA is TGTGCCAGCAGTTTGTGGGCCTCCCGAGGAGATACGCAGTATTTT.

In its sample, this clonotype was seen a few times. The genes are TRBV4-1 and TRBJ1-1, with D unclear. This CDR3 comprises 15 residues. Trimming left V 4 bases short and J 6 bases short, with 18 bases between. Germline lookup yields CDR1 MGHRA and CDR2 YSYEKL. The CDR3 DNA reads TGCGCCAGCAGCCCGCCGGTACCTATGGGCCCTGAAGCTTTCTTT. Amino acids: CASSPPVPMGPEAFF.

This clonotype has more than one count but fewer than ten. This chain connects TRBV6-5 to TRBJ2-1; 7 bases agree with TRBD2. This CDR3 contains 18 residues. Germline-derived CDR1 and CDR2 are MNHEY and SVGAGI. Germline trimming cut 0 bases from V and 0 bases from J; bases unmatched to any gene: 8. Here the CDR3 DNA reads TGTGCCAGCAGTTACTCGGGCGGAGCGGGGAGCTCCTACAATGAGCAGTTCTTC. This encodes CASSYSGGAGSSYNEQFF.

This clonotype came up a few times. One end of the junction does not line up with germline, which may come from a read error. This sequence joins TRBV7-8 and TRBJ1-6; D unresolved. Per germline, CDR1 SGHVS and CDR2 FQNEAQ. The CDR3 runs 12 residues. CDR3 loop: CASSLATSHLHF. CDR3 sequence (DNA): TGTGCCAGCAGCTTAGCGACCTCACACCTCCACTTT. The complete variable domain, with remaining parts taken from reference TRBV7-8 and TRBJ1-6, reads GAGVSQSPRYKVAKRGQDVALRCDPISGHVSLFWYQQALGQGPEFLTYFQNEAQLDKSGLPSDRFFAERPEGSVSTLKIQRTQQEDSAVYLCASSLATSHLHFGNGTRLTVT.

This clonotype occurred a few times. J is TRBJ2-7 and V is TRBV9; TRBD1 might be the D (8 bases). Germline-derived CDR1 and CDR2 are SGDLS and YYNGEE. The CDR3 extends over 17 amino acids. Deletions cut 0 bases from V and 4 bases from J, with 20 bases between. The DNA for the CDR3 is TGTGCCAGCAGCGTAGCTACAGGGGGGGGCTCTCTTTACGAGCAGTACTTC. This sequence encodes CASSVATGGGSLYEQYF. Supplemented by reference TRBV9 and TRBJ2-7, the full variable domain reads DSGVTQTPKHLITATGQRVTLRCSPRSGDLSVYWYQQSLDQGLQFLIQYYNGEERAKGNILERFSAQQFPDLHSELNLSSLELGDSALYFCASSVATGGGSLYEQYFGPGTRLTVT.

The chain couples TRBV6-6 to TRBJ1-6; D is undetermined. The V gene's germline CDR1 is MNHNY and CDR2 SVGAGI (reference sequence). Trimming cost V 4 bases and J 18 bases, with 16 bases left between them. The CDR3 sequence is 12 residues long. In nucleotides, the CDR3 is TGTGCCAGCAGTTCCAGAGTAACACTTCCCCACTTT. Protein product: CASSSRVTLPHF.

The chain couples TRBV7-9 to TRBJ1-2; 7 bases are shared with TRBD1. Per germline, CDR1 SEHNR and CDR2 FQNEAQ (reference sequence). After removal of 5 bases from V and 2 bases from J, the junction contained 8 bases not matched to a gene. The CDR3 length is 15 residues. The DNA for the CDR3 is TGTGCCAGCAGCGACAACAGGGGATGGAACTATGGCTACACCTTC. Encoded protein: CASSDNRGWNYGYTF.

This rearrangement joins TRBV24-1 to TRBJ2-1, with D hard to call. Germline V gives CDR1 KGHDR, CDR2 SFDVKD. Trimming took off 3 bases at V and 1 base at J, with 9 bases between the two ends. There are 15 residues in the CDR3. As DNA, the CDR3 is TGTGCCACCAGTGATGGGAAGGAGTCCTACAATGAGCAGTTCTTC. This gives the protein CATSDGKESYNEQFF.

The chain couples TRBV4-3 to TRBJ2-3, with 10 bases matching TRBD2. The germline CDR1 and CDR2 sequences are LGHNA and YSLEER. Germline trimming cut 3 bases from V and 2 bases from J; bases unmatched to any gene: 5. There are 16 residues in the CDR3. The CDR3: CASSQGTSGVTDTQYF. DNA for the CDR3: TGCGCCAGCAGCCAGGGAACTAGCGGGGTCACAGATACGCAGTATTTT.

This clonotype was seen more than once but under ten times. CDR3 in amino acids: CASSDRSSGSPLHF. The CDR3 bases are TGTGCCAGCAGTGACAGGAGCTCGGGTTCACCCCTCCACTTT. The rearrangement uses TRBV6-4 and TRBJ1-6; D unclear. CDR1 MRHNA and CDR2 SNTAGT come from the germline V gene. There are 14 residues in the CDR3. V was shortened by 2 bases and J by 9 bases, with 11 bases between the two germline ends.

This chain uses TRBV4-2 with TRBJ2-7; D is uncertain. The CDR3 sequence is 11 residues long. V lost 3 bases and J lost 3, with 3 bases in between. CDR1 is LGHNA and CDR2 is YNFKEQ in the germline V gene. CDR3 bases: TGTGCCAGCAGCCAGGACTACGAGCAGTACGTC. The encoded protein is CASSQDYEQYV.

A single count supports this clonotype. The chain links TRBV18 to TRBJ2-7; 9 nucleotides match TRBD1. V was pared by 6 bases and J by 7 bases, with 16 bases of the junction left unmatched. The CDR3 sequence is 16 residues long. The germline V gene encodes CDR1 KGHSH and CDR2 LQKENI. The CDR3: CASSRLPRTGDKEQYF. CDR3 in DNA: TGTGCCAGCTCGCGCCTTCCTCGGACAGGGGATAAGGAGCAGTACTTC.

Only a few counts were recorded for this clonotype. The chain couples TRBV10-3 to TRBJ2-3; a possible D gene is TRBD1 (6 bases). The CDR3 contains 13 residues. The V and J ends lost 9 bases and 1 base respectively, with 11 bases between them. CDR1 is ENHRY, CDR2 SYGVKD, per germline. The chain's CDR3 is CAIKGDGTDTQYF. CDR3 DNA: TGTGCCATAAAGGGGGATGGCACAGATACGCAGTATTTT.

The CDR3 here is CASSPFGGAEEGYTF. The CDR3 DNA is TGTGCCAGCAGCCCCTTCGGGGGGGCCGAGGAGGGCTACACCTTC. This chain uses TRBV4-2 with TRBJ1-2, with D perhaps matching TRBD1 (6 bases). Trimming took 4 bases from V and 8 from J, leaving 20 bases between them. The CDR3 extends over 15 amino acids. Germline-derived CDR1 and CDR2 are LGHNA and YNFKEQ.

The rearrangement links TRBV5-1 to TRBJ1-1, with 9 bases fitting TRBD1. The junction had 11 bases not matched to a gene; V was cut back by 4 bases and J by 1 base. Germline CDR1 is SGHRS and CDR2 is YFSETQ. CDR3 length: 17 amino acids. The CDR3 reads CASSTNPLQGANTEAFF. As DNA, the CDR3 is TGCGCCAGCAGCACAAACCCTTTACAGGGGGCGAACACTGAAGCTTTCTTT.

V usage is TRBV24-1 and J usage is TRBJ2-5; either TRBD1 or TRBD2 may supply D (5 bases each). The V gene lost 0 bases and the J gene lost 5 bases, with 9 bases spanning the gap. Per the germline V gene, CDR1 is KGHDR and CDR2 is SFDVKD. This CDR3 region has 14 residues. The CDR3 region is CATSDLSGTETQYF. CDR3 coding DNA: TGTGCCACCAGTGATTTGTCAGGGACCGAGACCCAGTACTTC.

This chain uses TRBV12-3 or TRBV12-4 with TRBJ2-7; D call uncertain. The CDR3 totals 13 residues. V gave up 5 bases and J gave up 6 bases, with 14 bases separating them. The CDR3 nucleotides are TGTGCCAGCAGTCCCGGACCCCCCTCCGAGCAGTACTTC. The encoded protein is CASSPGPPSEQYF.

CDR3 DNA: TGCGCCAGCAGCCGTATGACGGGAGATCTCCGGTCACCCCTCCACTTT. It encodes CASSRMTGDLRSPLHF. The chain is built from TRBV4-3 and TRBJ1-6; D ambiguous. The ends were cut back, 4 bases at V and 10 bases at J, with 20 bases in the middle. Germline V gene sequence: CDR1 LGHNA, CDR2 YSLEER. The length of the CDR3 is 16 residues.

The V call is TRBV21-1, the J call TRBJ2-5; the table's D call, TRBD1, has no DNA check behind it. TRBV21-1 is designated a pseudogene. This CDR3 has 16 residues. The DNA of the CDR3 is TGTGCCAGCAGCAAAGGACCTGGGGGGGAGCAAGAGACCCAGTACTTC. Its protein is CASSKGPGGEQETQYF.

The table lists this clonotype with a few counts. This sequence joins TRBV5-5 and TRBJ1-3; a weak D match, TRBD1 (6 bases). V lost 10 bases to trimming and J lost 0 bases, with 17 bases between them. Germline-derived CDR1 and CDR2 are SGHKS and YYEKEE (reference sequence). The CDR3 is 15 residues long. CDR3 sequence reads: CAASRDTYSGNTIYF. The CDR3 coding sequence is TGTGCCGCCTCCCGGGACACCTACTCTGGAAACACCATATATTTT.

The chain uses TRBV4-3 and TRBJ2-4; perhaps TRBD2 as D (6 bases). Germline CDR1 LGHNA, CDR2 YSLEER. This CDR3 comprises 20 residues. V was clipped by 4 bases and J by 0 bases, with 25 bases between them. CDR3 bases: TGCGCCAGCAGCCCCCCCGGGGGTCGATACCGTCCTATAGCCAAAAACATTCAGTACTTC. Protein: CASSPPGGRYRPIAKNIQYF.

This chain links TRBV5-1 with TRBJ2-1, with 12 bases identical to TRBD2. CDR3 length: 15 amino acids. Germline CDR1 is SGHRS and CDR2 is YFSETQ. Germline trimming cut 3 bases from V and 8 bases from J; bases unmatched to any gene: 6. The CDR3 sequence: CASSSLAGGGYEQFF. The CDR3 DNA reads as TGCGCCAGCAGCTCACTAGCGGGGGGAGGCTATGAGCAGTTCTTC.

There are a few counts of this clonotype. The J gene is TRBJ2-5, the V gene TRBV5-1; weak D call: TRBD2 (5 bases). The CDR3 totals 16 residues. Germline loops: CDR1 SGHRS, CDR2 YFSETQ. V lost 4 bases and J lost 2, with 18 bases in between. Here the CDR3 reads CASSLQLATMQETQYF. The CDR3 DNA reads TGCGCCAGCAGCCTCCAGCTAGCAACCATGCAAGAGACCCAGTACTTC.